This T cell receptor (beta chain) stems from a study of shared clonotypes between healthy human individuals. TCRdb's copy holds only in-frame clones and misses some; the assay was immunoSEQ multiplex PCR. Of about 1,500,000 clones listed, 96% are singletons. Germline CDR1 is SGHVS and CDR2 is FNYEAQ. The V end was cut by 0 bases, the J end by 7 bases, with 15 bases between. This CDR3 is 15 amino acids long. Sample: naive CD4+ T cells sorted from blood. The subset: CD45RA+ positively selected. This TCR derives from a man aged 25-40 years in good health. The chain employs TRBV7-6 and TRBJ1-2; perhaps TRBD1 as D (5 bases). The CDR3 spells CASSLAKGLGSGYTF. CDR3 sequence (DNA): TGTGCCAGCAGCTTAGCCAAGGGACTTGGGAGTGGCTACACCTTC.